These 8 T cell receptor beta chains were all obtained from the same sample, sequenced in a study of T cell repertoires in cytomegalovirus infection. TCRdb passed the reads through MiXCR, listing each CDR3 protein once. The sample contains some 600,000 distinct CDR3 sequences, 20% to 30% of which appear only once. Sequenced sample: CD8+ T cells from PBMCs. All receptors come from a human donor in good health (CMV status not recorded). Some clones in this sample may be carry-over from other donors' samples.

V is TRBV6-2 or TRBV6-3 and J is TRBJ1-2, with 7 bases matching TRBD1. V shed 2 bases and J 0 bases; nucleotides not matched to a gene: 6. The V gene's germline CDR1 is MNHEY and CDR2 SVGEGT. The CDR3 spans 16 residues. DNA for the CDR3: TGTGCCAGCAGTTACCCGTCGACAGGGTCTAACTATGGCTACACCTTC. It encodes CASSYPSTGSNYGYTF.

The rearrangement links TRBV28 to TRBJ2-1; D call uncertain. Germline V CDR1 and CDR2: MDHEN, SYDVKM. The V end lost 2 bases, the J end lost 4 bases, and 12 bases lay between the germline ends. The CDR3 has 15 amino acids. For the CDR3, the DNA is TGTGCCAGCAGTTTAGATCAGGTGGATTACAATGAGCAGTTCTTC. This encodes CASSLDQVDYNEQFF.

V usage is TRBV6-5 and J usage is TRBJ1-1; 7 nucleotides align to TRBD1. The CDR3 is 15 residues long. V was clipped by 3 bases and J by 9 bases; unmatched bases: 13. CDR1 MNHEY and CDR2 SVGAGI come from the germline V gene. The CDR3 bases are TGTGCCAGCAGTTATGATATGGTGGTGGACAGGAAAGCTTTCTTT. It encodes CASSYDMVVDRKAFF.

The CDR3 DNA sequence: TGTGCCAGCAGCTTAGCCGGAGGGATTGAGCAGTTCTTC. Its protein product is CASSLAGGIEQFF. This sequence joins TRBV7-9 and TRBJ2-1; a possible D gene is TRBD2 (6 bases). CDR3 length: 13 residues. The germline V gene encodes CDR1 SEHNR and CDR2 FQNEAQ (reference sequence). The V end was cut by 0 bases, the J end by 9 bases, with 9 bases between.

Ten or more counts support this clonotype. The chain couples TRBV7-2 to TRBJ1-2, with a weak D call TRBD1 (5 bases). Deletions cut 0 bases from V and 8 bases from J, with 16 bases between. Germline V gives CDR1 SGHTA, CDR2 FQGNSA. The CDR3 spans 15 residues. The CDR3 loop reads CASSLARGVGRGYTF. The CDR3 bases are TGTGCCAGCAGCTTAGCGCGGGGCGTCGGGAGGGGCTACACCTTC. The full variable domain, completed using reference TRBV7-2 and TRBJ1-2, is GAGVSQSPSNKVTEKGKDVELRCDPISGHTALYWYRQSLGQGLEFLIYFQGNSAPDKSGLPSDRFSAERTGGSVSTLTIQRTQQEDSAVYLCASSLARGVGRGYTFGSGTRLTVV.

The V gene is TRBV2, the J gene TRBJ2-7; 8 nucleotides align to TRBD2. Germline V gene sequence: CDR1 SNHLY, CDR2 FYNNEI. This CDR3 has 19 residues. The J segment lost 2 bases and the V segment lost 4 bases, leaving 19 bases of the junction unmatched. The CDR3 region is CASSVLEAGDQQIPYEQYF. CDR3 DNA: TGTGCCAGCAGTGTCCTAGAAGCGGGGGATCAACAGATCCCCTACGAGCAGTACTTC.

This clonotype has only one observation. Here the CDR3 omits its conserved ending phenylalanine or tryptophan, so a read error is the likely source. The rearrangement joins TRBV7-6 to TRBJ1-2; D not certain. In germline, CDR1 is SGHVS, CDR2 FNYEAQ. V lost 0 bases and J lost 7, with 6 bases in between. The CDR3 spans 12 residues. CDR3 residues: CASSLAPGGYTL. The CDR3 DNA reads TGTGCCAGCAGCTTAGCTCCGGGTGGCTACACCCTC.

This chain connects TRBV19 to TRBJ1-5, with D uncertain. Germline V gene sequence: CDR1 LNHDA, CDR2 SQIVND (reference sequence). V was trimmed by 4 bases and J by 6 bases, leaving 10 bases between them. This CDR3 is 13 amino acids long. DNA of the CDR3: TGTGCCAGTAGTACCTCTGGTAGTCAGCCCCAGCATTTT. Protein sequence: CASSTSGSQPQHF. The whole variable domain, filled in from reference TRBV19 and TRBJ1-5, reads DGGITQSPKYLFRKEGQNVTLSCEQNLNHDAMYWYRQDPGQGLRLIYYSQIVNDFQKGDIAEGYSVSREKKESFPLTVTSAQKNPTAFYLCASSTSGSQPQHFGDGTRLSIL.